The entry below gives a single T cell receptor (beta chain) sequence along with its context. Its antigen is unknown. It has no much larger one-base neighbor in the sample; base qualities were not kept. Using the deep immunoSEQ assay, multiplex PCR amplified TCR CDR3 regions from genomic DNA. Extracted genomic DNA from each cell subset was spread evenly across all wells of several immunoSEQ 96-well plates, with each plate serving as a replicate. For sorted subsets, about 0.2 ug genomic DNA, equal to some 30,000 T cell genomes, was loaded into each replicate PCR. The purified libraries were quantified using a Qubit 3.0 fluorometer, sized with a Bioanalyzer 2100, and then quantified again using the KAPA Library Quantification kit. Every immunoSEQ 96-well plate was sequenced on a dedicated single-read 150-cycle Illumina NextSeq 550 flow cell. Per the original workflow: Because the immunoSEQ output held only junctional sequences and lacked quality scores, the filtering could not match the filtering applied to full-length reads. Sequences were annotated with PyIR, a Python wrapper for IgBLAST v1.9, using IMGT germline references to assign V/J genes and CDR3. Reads with weak V/J assignments (E-value above 1e-6), missing CDR3, stop codons, out-of-frame junctions, or ambiguous translated residues were removed. V3J clonotypes were defined by identical inferred V gene, J gene, and CDR3 amino acid sequence. Percentage overlap between repertoires was computed as shared unique clonotypes divided by the size of the smaller repertoire. Richness of each repertoire was evaluated using RTK rarefaction, the Chao1 estimator, and Recon v2.1 estimates of unobserved clonotypes. OLGA was used to compute generation probabilities for all TCRbeta clonotypes that the gDNA method yielded from a handful of donors. TCRdb carries this immuneACCESS record with in-frame sequences only. Its versions omit some clonotypes, under half of them owing to an unresolved V gene in the studies checked, with the rest unexplained. V and J calls and clone size are as listed in that table; D and trimming were resolved from the DNA. The sample table lists roughly 1,000,000 clones, around three quarters of them with a count of one. In total, the top ten clones hold under 0.65% of the sample.

The donors were healthy, HIV-negative adults who had no recently reported acute infections or vaccinations. Every donor was a Caucasian adult living in Nashville, Tennessee, USA. CD4+ T cells were enriched by magnetic negative selection, after which naive cells were positively selected on CD45RA and the negative fraction was taken as the memory subset. Blood was obtained by leukapheresis, after which PBMCs were separated by Ficoll-Histopaque density gradient centrifugation and cryopreserved in liquid nitrogen vapor phase. Analytical flow cytometry was used to check the purity and quantity of every magnetically sorted T cell population. Genomic DNA was isolated from each sorted fraction and quantified by UV absorbance on a Nanodrop 2000c. These data are taken from a study of shared clonotypes between healthy human individuals (dated by TCRdb to between 2020 and 2021). Background for the entire study: Three men and a couple of women, aged 18 to 49 years, made up the cohort. Leukapheresis yielded between about 0.85 and 9.5 billion PBMCs per donor. Libraries were prepared and TCR repertoires were sequenced by different laboratories using diverse techniques, in order to increase sequencing depth and limit assay-specific biases. For each donor, CD4 naive and CD4 memory were each given three plates, CD8 naive was given two plates, and CD8 memory was given one plate. To estimate repertoire size and how much clonotypes are shared between individuals, the study performed deep sequencing of blood TCR repertoires from roughly five healthy adults. Results the study describes overall, beyond this receptor: The small number of donors limited the genetic and exposure-history diversity represented. When several donors were compared, the shared fraction of clonotypes was about 5.4% for naive CD4, roughly 3.3% for naive CD8, roughly 2.5% for memory CD4, and 0.4% for memory CD8. Rarefaction of sorted-subset datasets indicated incomplete sequencing despite the large sequencing depth. Pairwise subsampling indicated that sequencing depth was expected to affect the degree of clonotype sharing among donors. Clonotypes shared by all four sorted-subset donors showed higher generation probabilities than non-shared clonotypes. Estimated clonotype richness was generally larger for naive than for memory subsets. Sampling was restricted to blood, and TCR repertoires in tissue are likely to differ from TCR repertoires in blood.

Cut back by 5 bases and 6 bases, the V and J ends lie 17 bases apart. Measured from the cysteine to the phenylalanine, the CDR3 is 14 residues long. CDR3 DNA is the only sequence kept; it has 42 bases, read in frame from the first base. The germline V gene encodes CDR1 MNHEY and CDR2 SMNVEV (reference sequence). The sample taken for sequencing was memory CD4+ T cells from PBMCs. The sample's cell subset or site label is to be understood as: CD45RA-negative fraction. The origin of this receptor is a young man in good health. Some clones in this sample may be carry-over from other donors' samples. The rearranged chain carries TRBV27 and TRBJ2-7, with the D call perhaps TRBD1 or TRBD2, each one matching 5 bases. The nucleotide sequence reads as follows: TGTGCCAGCAGTGCCGGCGTCGGGGCCTCCGAGCAGTACTTC. Protein translation: CASSAGVGASEQYF.